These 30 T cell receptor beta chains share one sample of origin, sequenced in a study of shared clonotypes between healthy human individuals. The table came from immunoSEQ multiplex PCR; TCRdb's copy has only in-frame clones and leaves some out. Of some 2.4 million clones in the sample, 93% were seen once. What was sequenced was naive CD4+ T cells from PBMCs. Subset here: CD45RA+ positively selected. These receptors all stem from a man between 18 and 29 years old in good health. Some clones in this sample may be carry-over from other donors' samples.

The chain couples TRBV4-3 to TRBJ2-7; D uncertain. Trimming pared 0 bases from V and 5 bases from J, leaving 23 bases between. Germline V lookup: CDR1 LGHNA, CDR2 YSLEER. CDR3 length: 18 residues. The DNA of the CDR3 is TGCGCCAGCAGCCAAGATAGTATATGGCAGTCTAGAACCCACGAGCAGTACTTC. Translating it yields CASSQDSIWQSRTHEQYF.

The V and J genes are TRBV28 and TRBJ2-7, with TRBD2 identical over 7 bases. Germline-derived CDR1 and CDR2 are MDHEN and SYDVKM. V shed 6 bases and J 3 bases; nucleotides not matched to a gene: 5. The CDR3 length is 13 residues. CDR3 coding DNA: TGTGCCAGCAGAGCTGGGGGGGGCTACGAGCAGTACTTC. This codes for CASRAGGGYEQYF.

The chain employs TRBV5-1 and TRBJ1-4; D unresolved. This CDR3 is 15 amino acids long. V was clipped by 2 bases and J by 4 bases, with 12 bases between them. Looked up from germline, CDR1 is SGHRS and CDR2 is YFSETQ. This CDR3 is CASSFLGEHNEKLFF. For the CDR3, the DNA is TGCGCCAGCAGCTTCTTGGGAGAGCATAATGAAAAACTGTTTTTT.

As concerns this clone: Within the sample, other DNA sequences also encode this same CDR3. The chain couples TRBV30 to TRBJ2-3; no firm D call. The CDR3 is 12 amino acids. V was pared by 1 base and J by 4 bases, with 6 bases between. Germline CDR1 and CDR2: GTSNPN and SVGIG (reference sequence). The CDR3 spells CAWSAAADTQYF. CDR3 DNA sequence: TGTGCCTGGAGTGCGGCCGCAGATACGCAGTATTTT.

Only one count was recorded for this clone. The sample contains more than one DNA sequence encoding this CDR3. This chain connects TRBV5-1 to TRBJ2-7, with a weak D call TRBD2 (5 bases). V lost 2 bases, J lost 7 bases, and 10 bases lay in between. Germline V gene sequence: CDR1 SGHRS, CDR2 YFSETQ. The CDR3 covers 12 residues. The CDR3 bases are TGCGCCAGCAGCTTTGGCGGCGGGGAGCAGTACTTC. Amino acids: CASSFGGGEQYF.

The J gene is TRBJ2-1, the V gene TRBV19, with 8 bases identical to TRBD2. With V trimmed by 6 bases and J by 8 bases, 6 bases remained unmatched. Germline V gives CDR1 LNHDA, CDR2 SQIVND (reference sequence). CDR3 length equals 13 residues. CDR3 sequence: CASSGTSIYEQFF. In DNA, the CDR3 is TGTGCCAGTAGCGGGACTAGTATCTATGAGCAGTTCTTC.

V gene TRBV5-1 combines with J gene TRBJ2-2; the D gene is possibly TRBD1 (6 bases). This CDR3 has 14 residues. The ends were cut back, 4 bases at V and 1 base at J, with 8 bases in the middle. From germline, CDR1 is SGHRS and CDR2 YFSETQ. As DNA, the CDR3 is TGCGCCAGCAGCGAGACAGGGAACACCGGGGAGCTGTTTTTT. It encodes CASSETGNTGELFF.

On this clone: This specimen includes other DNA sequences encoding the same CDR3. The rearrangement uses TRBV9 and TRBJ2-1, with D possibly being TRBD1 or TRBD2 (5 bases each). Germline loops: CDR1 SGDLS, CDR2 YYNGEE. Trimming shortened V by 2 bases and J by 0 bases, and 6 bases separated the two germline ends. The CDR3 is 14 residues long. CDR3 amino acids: CASSVGGSYNEQFF. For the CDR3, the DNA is TGTGCCAGCAGCGTTGGGGGCTCCTACAATGAGCAGTTCTTC.

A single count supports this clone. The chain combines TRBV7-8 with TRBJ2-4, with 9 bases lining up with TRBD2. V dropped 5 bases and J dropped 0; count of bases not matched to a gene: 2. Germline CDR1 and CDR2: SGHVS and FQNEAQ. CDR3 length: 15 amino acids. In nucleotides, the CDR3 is TGTGCCAGCAGCCCTAGCGGGATAGCCAAAAACATTCAGTACTTC. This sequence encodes CASSPSGIAKNIQYF.

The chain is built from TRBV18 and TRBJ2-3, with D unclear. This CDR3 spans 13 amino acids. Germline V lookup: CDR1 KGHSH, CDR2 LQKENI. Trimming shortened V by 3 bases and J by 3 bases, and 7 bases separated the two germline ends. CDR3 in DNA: TGTGCCAGCTCACCCCGGTGGACAGATACGCAGTATTTT. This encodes CASSPRWTDTQYF.

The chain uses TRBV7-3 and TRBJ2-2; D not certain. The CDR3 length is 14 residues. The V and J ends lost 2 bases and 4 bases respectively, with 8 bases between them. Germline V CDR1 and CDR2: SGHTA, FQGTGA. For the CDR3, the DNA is TGTGCCAGCAGCTTAGGAGTACGCACCGGGGAGCTGTTTTTT. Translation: CASSLGVRTGELFF.

In DNA, the CDR3 is TGTGCCAGCAGCTTAAGTTTCGACAATTCACCCCTCCACTTT. This sequence encodes CASSLSFDNSPLHF. This sequence joins TRBV7-8 and TRBJ1-6; D unclear. Germline V lookup: CDR1 SGHVS, CDR2 FQNEAQ. The CDR3 length is 14 residues. The V end lost 2 bases, the J end lost 7 bases, and 9 bases lay between the germline ends. Drawing the rest from reference TRBV7-8 and TRBJ1-6, the complete variable domain is GAGVSQSPRYKVAKRGQDVALRCDPISGHVSLFWYQQALGQGPEFLTYFQNEAQLDKSGLPSDRFFAERPEGSVSTLKIQRTQQEDSAVYLCASSLSFDNSPLHFGNGTRLTVT.

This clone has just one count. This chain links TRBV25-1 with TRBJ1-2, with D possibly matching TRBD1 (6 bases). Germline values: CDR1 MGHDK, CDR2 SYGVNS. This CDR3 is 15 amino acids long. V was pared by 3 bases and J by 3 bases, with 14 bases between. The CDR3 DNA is TGTGCCAGCAGTGAGGTGGTGGGGGCCGACTATGGCTACACCTTC. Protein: CASSEVVGADYGYTF.

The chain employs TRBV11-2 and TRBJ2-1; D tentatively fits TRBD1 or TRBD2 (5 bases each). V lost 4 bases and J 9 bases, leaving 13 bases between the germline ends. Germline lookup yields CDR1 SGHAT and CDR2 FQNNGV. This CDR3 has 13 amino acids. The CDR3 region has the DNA TGTGCCAGCAGCTCATGGGACCTCCCTGAGCAGTTCTTC. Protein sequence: CASSSWDLPEQFF. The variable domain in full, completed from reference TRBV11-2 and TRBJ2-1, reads EAGVAQSPRYKIIEKRQSVAFWCNPISGHATLYWYQQILGQGPKLLIQFQNNGVVDDSQLPKDRFSAERLKGVDSTLKIQPAKLEDSAVYLCASSSWDLPEQFFGPGTRLTVL.

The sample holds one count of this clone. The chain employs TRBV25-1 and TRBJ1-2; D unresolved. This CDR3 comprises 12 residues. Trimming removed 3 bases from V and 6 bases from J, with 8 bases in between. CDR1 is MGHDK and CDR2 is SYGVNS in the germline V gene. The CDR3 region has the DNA TGTGCCAGCAGTGATGAGGTACATGGCTACACCTTC. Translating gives CASSDEVHGYTF.

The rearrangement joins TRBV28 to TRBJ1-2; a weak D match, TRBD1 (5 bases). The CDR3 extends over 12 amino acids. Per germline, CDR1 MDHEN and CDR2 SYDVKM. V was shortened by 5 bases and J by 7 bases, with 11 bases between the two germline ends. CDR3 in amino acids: CASSGTSGGYTF. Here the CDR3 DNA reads TGTGCCAGCAGTGGGACCTCGGGTGGCTACACCTTC.

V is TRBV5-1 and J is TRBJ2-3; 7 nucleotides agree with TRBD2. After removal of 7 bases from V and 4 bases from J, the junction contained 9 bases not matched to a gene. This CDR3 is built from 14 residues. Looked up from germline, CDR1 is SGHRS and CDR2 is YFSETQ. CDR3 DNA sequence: TGCGCCAGCGGGCTAGCGGTGGGGGCAGATACGCAGTATTTT. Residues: CASGLAVGADTQYF.

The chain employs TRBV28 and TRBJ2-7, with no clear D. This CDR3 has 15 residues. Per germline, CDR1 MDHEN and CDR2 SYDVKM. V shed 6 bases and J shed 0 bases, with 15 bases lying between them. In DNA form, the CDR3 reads TGTGCCAGCAGCCCCCCCGGGCAGTTCTCCTACGAGCAGTACTTC. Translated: CASSPPGQFSYEQYF.

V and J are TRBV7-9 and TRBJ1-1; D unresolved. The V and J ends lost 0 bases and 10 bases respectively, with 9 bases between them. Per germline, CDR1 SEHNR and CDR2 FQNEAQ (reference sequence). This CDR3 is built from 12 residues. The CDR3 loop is CASSLADPGAFF. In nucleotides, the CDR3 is TGTGCCAGCAGCTTAGCGGATCCAGGAGCTTTCTTT.

The CDR3 loop reads CASSPVFTEKLFF. The CDR3 coding sequence is TGTGCCAGCAGCCCAGTTTTTACCGAAAAACTGTTTTTT. The genes are TRBV7-2 and TRBJ1-4, with D hard to call. Germline V CDR1 and CDR2: SGHTA, FQGNSA. The V end was cut by 5 bases, the J end by 8 bases, with 12 bases between. CDR3 length: 13 residues.

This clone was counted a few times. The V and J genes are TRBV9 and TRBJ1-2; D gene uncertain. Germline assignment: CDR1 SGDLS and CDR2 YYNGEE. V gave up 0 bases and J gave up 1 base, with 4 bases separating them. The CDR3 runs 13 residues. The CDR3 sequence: CASSVANNYGYTF. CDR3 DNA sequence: TGTGCCAGCAGCGTAGCAAATAACTATGGCTACACCTTC.

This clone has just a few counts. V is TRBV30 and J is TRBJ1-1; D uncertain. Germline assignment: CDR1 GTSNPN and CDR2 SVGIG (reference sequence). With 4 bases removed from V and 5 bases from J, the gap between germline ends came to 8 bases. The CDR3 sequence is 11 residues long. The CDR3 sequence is CAWIRFTEAFF. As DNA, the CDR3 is TGTGCCTGGATCCGATTTACTGAAGCTTTCTTT.

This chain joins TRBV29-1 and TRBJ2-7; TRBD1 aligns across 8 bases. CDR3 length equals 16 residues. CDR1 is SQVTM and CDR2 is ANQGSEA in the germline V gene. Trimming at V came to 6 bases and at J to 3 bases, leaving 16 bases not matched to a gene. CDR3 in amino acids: CSVAPRRTGGFYEQYF. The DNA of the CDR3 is TGCAGCGTCGCCCCCCGGCGCACAGGGGGATTCTACGAGCAGTACTTC.

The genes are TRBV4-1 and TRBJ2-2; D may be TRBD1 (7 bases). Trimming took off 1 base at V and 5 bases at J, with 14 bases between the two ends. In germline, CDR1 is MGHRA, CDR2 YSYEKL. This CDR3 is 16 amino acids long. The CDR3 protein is CASSQGRDSPTGELFF. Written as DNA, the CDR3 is TGCGCCAGCAGCCAAGGGCGGGACAGCCCGACCGGGGAGCTGTTTTTT.

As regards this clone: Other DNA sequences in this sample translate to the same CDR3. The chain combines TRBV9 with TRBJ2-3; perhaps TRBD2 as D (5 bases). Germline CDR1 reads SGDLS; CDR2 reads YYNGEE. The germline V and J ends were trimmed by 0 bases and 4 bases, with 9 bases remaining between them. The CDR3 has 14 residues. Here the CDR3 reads CASSVDRGSDTQYF. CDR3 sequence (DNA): TGTGCCAGCAGCGTAGATCGGGGATCAGATACGCAGTATTTT. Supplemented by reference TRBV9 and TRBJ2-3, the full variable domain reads DSGVTQTPKHLITATGQRVTLRCSPRSGDLSVYWYQQSLDQGLQFLIQYYNGEERAKGNILERFSAQQFPDLHSELNLSSLELGDSALYFCASSVDRGSDTQYFGPGTRLTVL.

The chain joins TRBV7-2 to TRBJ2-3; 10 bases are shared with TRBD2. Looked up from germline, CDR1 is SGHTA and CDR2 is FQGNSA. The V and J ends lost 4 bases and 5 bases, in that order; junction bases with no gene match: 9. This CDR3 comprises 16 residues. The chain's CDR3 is CASSSLPIAGGDTQYF. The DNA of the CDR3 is TGTGCCAGCAGCTCCCTCCCGATAGCGGGAGGAGATACGCAGTATTTT.

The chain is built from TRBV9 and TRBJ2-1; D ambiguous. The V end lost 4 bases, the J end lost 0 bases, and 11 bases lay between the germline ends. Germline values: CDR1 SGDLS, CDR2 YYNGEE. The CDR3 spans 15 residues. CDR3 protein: CASSFQVSSYNEQFF. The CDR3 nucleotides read TGTGCCAGCAGCTTCCAGGTGAGCTCCTACAATGAGCAGTTCTTC.

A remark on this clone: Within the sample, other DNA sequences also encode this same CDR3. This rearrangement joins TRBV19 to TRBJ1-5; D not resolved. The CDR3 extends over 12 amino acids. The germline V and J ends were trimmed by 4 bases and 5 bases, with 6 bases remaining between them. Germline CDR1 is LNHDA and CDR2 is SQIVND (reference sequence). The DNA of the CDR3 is TGTGCCAGTAGTACGAGAGATCAGCCCCAGCATTTT. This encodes CASSTRDQPQHF.

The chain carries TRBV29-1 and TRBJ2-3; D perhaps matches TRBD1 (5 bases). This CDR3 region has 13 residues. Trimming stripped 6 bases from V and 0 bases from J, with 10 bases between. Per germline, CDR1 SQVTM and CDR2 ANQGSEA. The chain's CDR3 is CSVATDSTDTQYF. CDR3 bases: TGCAGCGTAGCGACAGATAGCACAGATACGCAGTATTTT.

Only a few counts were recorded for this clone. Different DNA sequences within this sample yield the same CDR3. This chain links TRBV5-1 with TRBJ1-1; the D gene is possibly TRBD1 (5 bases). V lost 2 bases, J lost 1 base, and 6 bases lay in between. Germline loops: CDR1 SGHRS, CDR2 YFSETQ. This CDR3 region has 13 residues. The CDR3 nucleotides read TGCGCCAGCAGCTTTGGGGGGAACACTGAAGCTTTCTTT. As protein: CASSFGGNTEAFF. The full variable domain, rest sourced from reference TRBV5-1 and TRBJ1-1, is KAGVTQTPRYLIKTRGQQVTLSCSPISGHRSVSWYQQTPGQGLQFLFEYFSETQRNKGNFPGRFSGRQFSNSRSEMNVSTLELGDSALYLCASSFGGNTEAFFGQGTRLTVV.